These 30 T cell receptor beta chains share one sample of origin, sequenced in a study of cytomegalovirus exposure and HLA in healthy donors. The PCR made use of 60 Vbeta and 13 Jbeta primers. Assay: immunoSEQ multiplex PCR; the TCRdb copy retains only in-frame clones and omits some. Of under 300,000 clones listed, 86% are singletons. Sample: PBMCs. The receptor set was obtained from a man aged 35 to 55 in good health and CMV-seropositive.

CDR3 protein: CASSLGGSGTEAFF. DNA for the CDR3: TGTGCCAGCAGCCTAGGGGGCAGTGGCACTGAAGCTTTCTTT. This sequence joins TRBV5-6 and TRBJ1-1, with 7 nucleotides matching TRBD1. Germline CDR1 and CDR2: SGHDT and YYEEEE. The CDR3 sequence is 14 residues long. Germline trimming cut 4 bases from V and 4 bases from J; bases unmatched to any gene: 7.

The chain recombines TRBV2 with TRBJ2-1, with TRBD2 matching 7 bases. The length of the CDR3 is 13 residues. Germline V gene data show CDR1 as SNHLY and CDR2 as FYNNEI. V was clipped by 8 bases and J by 6 bases; unmatched bases: 7. The CDR3 spells CASCRSSGNEQFF. DNA of the CDR3: TGTGCCAGCTGCCGTTCTAGCGGCAATGAGCAGTTCTTC.

The chain has TRBV5-1 and TRBJ2-3; 10 bases line up with TRBD1. The CDR3 consists of 16 residues. CDR1 is SGHRS and CDR2 is YFSETQ in the germline V gene. The J segment lost 0 bases and the V segment lost 4 bases, leaving 5 bases of the junction unmatched. The CDR3, as DNA: TGCGCCAGCAGCGGGACAGGGGATACGAGCACAGATACGCAGTATTTT. It specifies CASSGTGDTSTDTQYF.

This chain uses TRBV18 with TRBJ2-1; D might be TRBD2 (6 bases). CDR1 is KGHSH, CDR2 LQKENI, per germline. The CDR3 has 14 residues. The V and J ends lost 0 bases and 5 bases respectively, with 8 bases between them. DNA of the CDR3: TGTGCCAGCTCACCACCGGGCGGGAACAATGAGCAGTTCTTC. It translates to CASSPPGGNNEQFF.

Details on this clone: Compared with germline, one end of the junction differs, possibly owing to a read error. This chain uses TRBV7-9 with TRBJ2-7; the D is unclear. CDR3 length: 12 residues. Per the germline V gene, CDR1 is SEHNR and CDR2 is FQNEAQ (reference sequence). CDR3 DNA: TGTTCCAGCAGCCTACTGACATCCGAGCAGTACTTC. It translates to CSSSLLTSEQYF.

V usage is TRBV19 and J usage is TRBJ2-1, with 10 bases identical to TRBD2. This CDR3 has 14 amino acids. Germline CDR1 reads LNHDA; CDR2 reads SQIVND (reference sequence). After removal of 4 bases from V and 10 bases from J, the junction contained 7 bases not matched to a gene. The CDR3 here is CASSTGTSVWEQFF. CDR3 DNA sequence: TGTGCCAGTAGTACCGGGACTAGCGTCTGGGAGCAGTTCTTC.

The chain uses TRBV15 and TRBJ2-7, with TRBD2 identical over 10 bases. The CDR3 runs 15 residues. V lost 0 bases and J lost 6; bases outside the gene matches: 5. CDR1 LNHNV and CDR2 YYDKDF come from the germline V gene (reference sequence). The CDR3 spells CATSRDFLAGAEQYF. CDR3 sequence (DNA): TGTGCCACCAGCAGAGATTTCCTAGCGGGAGCCGAGCAGTACTTC.

The chain is built from TRBV9 and TRBJ1-1, with D possibly TRBD1 on 6 matching bases. V gave up 6 bases and J gave up 1 base, with 10 bases separating them. CDR1 is SGDLS and CDR2 is YYNGEE in the germline V gene. The CDR3 covers 13 residues. The CDR3 sequence is CASTRGTNTEAFF. For the CDR3, the DNA is TGTGCCAGCACGAGGGGGACGAACACTGAAGCTTTCTTT. Together with reference TRBV9 and TRBJ1-1, the CDR3 gives the full variable domain: DSGVTQTPKHLITATGQRVTLRCSPRSGDLSVYWYQQSLDQGLQFLIQYYNGEERAKGNILERFSAQQFPDLHSELNLSSLELGDSALYFCASTRGTNTEAFFGQGTRLTVV.

This chain links TRBV5-4 with TRBJ2-5; 8 bases are a match to TRBD1. The CDR3 length is 15 residues. Losses at the gene ends were 4 bases for V and 4 bases for J; bases not matched to a gene: 9. Germline CDR1 and CDR2: SGHNT and YYREEE (reference sequence). This CDR3 reads CASSTGQGTGETQYF. As DNA, the CDR3 is TGTGCCAGCAGCACCGGACAGGGTACGGGAGAGACCCAGTACTTC.

The V gene is TRBV5-1, the J gene TRBJ2-2, with 11 bases matching TRBD1. V lost 5 bases and J lost 4; bases outside the gene matches: 1. This CDR3 region has 14 residues. The V gene's germline CDR1 is SGHRS and CDR2 YFSETQ. The CDR3 coding sequence is TGCGCCAGCAGTGGGACAGGGGGCACCGGGGAGCTGTTTTTT. Its protein is CASSGTGGTGELFF.

This chain connects TRBV18 to TRBJ1-2, with D perhaps matching TRBD1 (6 bases). V gave up 2 bases and J gave up 0 bases, with 10 bases separating them. This CDR3 has 15 residues. Germline CDR1 KGHSH, CDR2 LQKENI. CDR3 sequence reads: CASSPRDTANYGYTF. The CDR3 region has the DNA TGTGCCAGCTCACCAAGGGACACTGCTAACTATGGCTACACCTTC.

The V gene is TRBV4-2, the J gene TRBJ1-2; D is possibly TRBD1 (5 bases). Looked up from germline, CDR1 is LGHNA and CDR2 is YNFKEQ. The CDR3 runs to 13 residues. V was cut by 2 bases and J by 2 bases, with 6 bases left in between. The CDR3 protein is CASSQSGNYGYTF. The CDR3, as DNA: TGTGCCAGCAGCCAATCAGGGAACTATGGCTACACCTTC.

V is TRBV6-6 and J is TRBJ1-5; TRBD1 might be the D (5 bases). The CDR3 consists of 16 residues. CDR1 is MNHNY, CDR2 SVGAGI, per germline (reference sequence). V lost 0 bases and J lost 2, with 11 bases in between. The CDR3 is CASSYSGQIGNQPQHF. The DNA of the CDR3 is TGTGCCAGCAGTTACTCGGGGCAGATAGGCAATCAGCCCCAGCATTTT.

The chain combines TRBV21-1 with TRBJ2-7; the listed D gene, TRBD1, was not tested against the DNA. TRBV21-1 is shown as a pseudogene. The CDR3 loop spans 16 amino acids. CDR3 bases: TGTGCCAGCAGCAAAAATCCCCTGGCAGGGTTGGTCGAGCAGTACTTC. The encoded protein is CASSKNPLAGLVEQYF.

This chain uses TRBV5-1 with TRBJ1-4, with D uncertain. The CDR3 runs 15 residues. CDR1 SGHRS and CDR2 YFSETQ come from the germline V gene. V lost 2 bases and J lost 0, with 8 bases in between. The CDR3 loop reads CASSFSSATNEKLFF. CDR3 DNA sequence: TGCGCCAGCAGCTTTAGTTCTGCAACTAATGAAAAACTGTTTTTT.

Here the CDR3 reads CASSLGRGLMNTEAFF. DNA for the CDR3: TGCGCCAGCAGCTTGGGAAGAGGGCTCATGAACACTGAAGCTTTCTTT. V is TRBV5-1 and J is TRBJ1-1; no reliable D call. CDR3 length: 16 amino acids. Trimming took 0 bases from V and 0 from J, leaving 12 bases between them. Germline CDR1 is SGHRS and CDR2 is YFSETQ.

The chain combines TRBV9 with TRBJ1-1; D call uncertain. The CDR3 has 16 residues. With 0 bases removed from V and 1 base from J, the gap between germline ends came to 13 bases. From germline, CDR1 is SGDLS and CDR2 YYNGEE. CDR3 sequence reads: CASSVGPTPRNTEAFF. The CDR3 DNA is TGTGCCAGCAGCGTAGGCCCCACGCCTAGGAACACTGAAGCTTTCTTT.

The table lists this clone with a few counts. One end of the junction does not line up with germline, which may come from a read error. The gene calls are TRBV7-7 and TRBJ2-7; 14 nucleotides match TRBD2. The CDR3 consists of 19 residues. From germline, CDR1 is SSHAT and CDR2 FNYEAQ (reference sequence). Written as DNA, the CDR3 is TGTGCTAGCAGCATAGCCCCTCCGGGACTAGCGGGAGAGACCTACGAGCAGTACTTC. This codes for CASSIAPPGLAGETYEQYF.

The chain combines TRBV10-3 with TRBJ2-1; 14 nucleotides line up with TRBD2. Germline lookup yields CDR1 ENHRY and CDR2 SYGVKD. V was clipped by 4 bases and J by 7 bases; unmatched bases: 3. The CDR3 is 15 amino acids. This CDR3 reads CAISGWTSGRNEQFF. In nucleotides, the CDR3 is TGTGCCATCAGTGGTTGGACTAGCGGGAGGAATGAGCAGTTCTTC.

The rearrangement uses TRBV19 and TRBJ2-7; 7 bases fit TRBD1. Germline V gene data show CDR1 as LNHDA and CDR2 as SQIVND (reference sequence). CDR3 length: 14 residues. V dropped 2 bases and J dropped 1; count of bases not matched to a gene: 2. In DNA, the CDR3 is TGTGCCAGTAGTATACCGGGACAGTCCTACGAGCAGTACTTC. Translation: CASSIPGQSYEQYF.

This chain connects TRBV5-6 to TRBJ2-1; D gene unclear. This CDR3 comprises 12 residues. V shed 1 base and J shed 7 bases, with 6 bases lying between them. CDR1 and CDR2 (germline): SGHDT, YYEEEE. This CDR3 reads CASSLFLNEQFF. Here the CDR3 DNA reads TGTGCCAGCAGCTTGTTTCTGAATGAGCAGTTCTTC.

The chain is built from TRBV7-2 and TRBJ2-7, with 8 positions matching TRBD1. The CDR3 is 14 residues long. Trimming at V came to 5 bases and at J to 2 bases, leaving 5 bases not matched to a gene. Germline values: CDR1 SGHTA, CDR2 FQGNSA. The CDR3 is CASSLDRGPYEQYF. CDR3 nucleotide sequence: TGTGCCAGCAGCCTAGACAGGGGCCCCTACGAGCAGTACTTC.

This clone appeared a single time. This chain connects TRBV15 to TRBJ2-3; D perhaps matches TRBD1 (6 bases). The V gene's germline CDR1 is LNHNV and CDR2 YYDKDF (reference sequence). CDR3 length: 17 residues. Deletions cut 0 bases from V and 5 bases from J, with 18 bases between. The CDR3: CATSRDDRLGSGDTQYF. CDR3 DNA: TGTGCCACCAGCAGAGACGACAGGTTGGGATCTGGAGATACGCAGTATTTT.

The chain couples TRBV27 to TRBJ2-5, with D perhaps TRBD1 (5 bases). The CDR3 has 16 residues. CDR1 is MNHEY and CDR2 is SMNVEV in the germline V gene (reference sequence). The V end lost 0 bases, the J end lost 0 bases, and 11 bases lay between the germline ends. CDR3 region: CASSLSGRVYQETQYF. The CDR3 nucleotides read TGTGCCAGCAGTTTATCCGGCAGGGTGTACCAAGAGACCCAGTACTTC.

The chain joins TRBV27 to TRBJ2-2, with a weak D call TRBD2 (6 bases). The ends were cut back, 3 bases at V and 4 bases at J, with 15 bases in the middle. The germline gives CDR1 MNHEY, CDR2 SMNVEV (reference sequence). This CDR3 has 16 amino acids. CDR3 residues: CASSLHRVRGTGELFF. The CDR3 DNA follows: TGTGCCAGCAGTTTGCACAGAGTGCGGGGCACCGGGGAGCTGTTTTTT.

V gene TRBV6-5 combines with J gene TRBJ1-5; D is unresolved. The CDR3 covers 13 residues. V lost 2 bases and J lost 7, with 9 bases in between. Germline V lookup: CDR1 MNHEY, CDR2 SVGAGI. The DNA of the CDR3 is TGTGCCAGCAGTTACGGAACGGGGCAGCCCCAGCATTTT. This encodes CASSYGTGQPQHF.

The chain combines TRBV18 with TRBJ2-3, with D possibly TRBD2 on 5 matching bases. Trimming pared 6 bases from V and 3 bases from J, leaving 10 bases between. Germline values: CDR1 KGHSH, CDR2 LQKENI. This CDR3 has 13 residues. The CDR3 region is CASSPRETDTQYF. CDR3 DNA sequence: TGTGCCAGCTCCCCCCGGGAAACAGATACGCAGTATTTT.

This clone was detected once. The chain employs TRBV19 and TRBJ2-1; 10 bases agree with TRBD2. Germline V lookup: CDR1 LNHDA, CDR2 SQIVND (reference sequence). This CDR3 has 16 residues. Unmatched junction bases numbered 7, after V lost 5 bases and J lost 3 bases. The CDR3 loop is CASSLAGAPLYNEQFF. In nucleotides, the CDR3 is TGTGCCAGTAGTCTAGCGGGAGCCCCACTCTACAATGAGCAGTTCTTC.

A note on this clone: One end of the junction is discordant with germline, which a read error may explain. The chain links TRBV7-9 to TRBJ2-2; 7 bases agree with TRBD2. The CDR3 has 14 amino acids. The germline CDR1 and CDR2 sequences are SEHNR and FQNEAQ (reference sequence). The CDR3, as DNA: TGTTCCAGCAGCTTGTCCGGGAGGCACGGGGAGCTGTTTTTT. Protein product: CSSSLSGRHGELFF.

The V and J genes are TRBV27 and TRBJ2-7; D gene ambiguous. V was trimmed by 2 bases and J by 0 bases, leaving 5 bases between them. Germline values: CDR1 MNHEY, CDR2 SMNVEV (reference sequence). The CDR3 is 13 amino acids. The CDR3 coding sequence is TGTGCCAGCAGTTTACAATTCTCCTACGAGCAGTACTTC. Residues: CASSLQFSYEQYF.